This TCR beta chain was recovered during a study of PD-1 blockade in classical Hodgkin lymphoma. The time point: newly diagnosed, previously untreated cHL patient sample. Thawed PBMCs were the source of CD4+ T cells, purified by magnetic negative selection. Comparison PBMCs came from previously untreated, newly diagnosed classical Hodgkin lymphoma patients. Germline V gene sequence: CDR1 MNHEY, CDR2 SVGAGI. Germline trimming cut 6 bases from V and 5 bases from J; bases unmatched to any gene: 4. The CDR3 spans 14 residues. Measured with immunoSEQ multiplex PCR; TCRdb has only the in-frame clones, and not every one. The data show about 23,000 clones, with nearly 90% seen just once and 0.2% to 0.3% held by the top ten. A word on this clone: Its antigen remains unknown.

The study, taken as a whole, reports: Diminished baseline TCR diversity has been reported in newly diagnosed patients relative to healthy donors.

V is TRBV6-5 and J is TRBJ1-4; 9 bases fit TRBD1. Material for sequencing was CD4+ T cells from blood. This TCR came from a human donor with classical Hodgkin lymphoma. This chain's CDR3 is CASRDRGLNEKLFF. In nucleotides, the CDR3 is TGTGCCAGCAGGGACAGGGGCTTAAATGAAAAACTGTTTTTT.